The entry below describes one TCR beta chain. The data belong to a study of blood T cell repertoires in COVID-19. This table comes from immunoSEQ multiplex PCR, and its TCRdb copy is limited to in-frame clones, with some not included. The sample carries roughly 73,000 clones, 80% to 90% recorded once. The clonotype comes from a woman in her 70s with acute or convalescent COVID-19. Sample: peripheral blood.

The CDR3 DNA reads TGTGCCATCAGTGATTTTCCAGGGGGTTATAATTCACCCCTCCACTTT. This gives the protein CAISDFPGGYNSPLHF. This chain uses TRBV10-3 with TRBJ1-6, with TRBD1 matching 7 bases. The CDR3 is 16 residues long. Germline CDR1 ENHRY, CDR2 SYGVKD. V was pared by 3 bases and J by 4 bases, with 6 bases of the junction left unmatched.